Listed here is a single T cell receptor (beta chain). Its antigen is unknown. No base quality values were provided; no much bigger clone lies one nucleotide off. CDR1 SGHDN and CDR2 FVKESK are derived from the germline V gene. There are 15 amino acids in the CDR3, from cysteine to phenylalanine inclusive. Only CDR3 DNA remains: 45 bases, in frame from the first base. V loses 4 bases at its end and J loses 5 bases; junction bases beyond the gene matches: 9. Peripheral blood CD8+ and CD4+ T cells from healthy donors, Susac syndrome patients and multiple sclerosis patients were profiled by high-throughput TCR beta sequencing. The multiple sclerosis controls were treatment-naive patients whose relapsing-remitting disease, either stable or active, fulfilled the revised McDonald criteria. Bulk CD8+ and CD4+ T cells were purified magnetically by negative isolation, whereas CD8+ TEMRA cells were enriched by FACS. Blood was drawn into EDTA tubes, processed within 24 hours, and PBMCs were isolated by density gradient centrifugation. PBMCs intended for TCR sequencing were cryopreserved in liquid nitrogen and were subsequently thawed in a 37 degrees C water bath. Purity of sorted or isolated CD4+, CD8+ and CD8+ TEMRA cells was at least 90%.

The record originates from a study of CD8 T cells in Susac syndrome (dated by TCRdb to between 2017 and 2020). About the investigation overall: The study used repertoire sequencing to test whether antigen drove CD8+ T cell activation and differentiation in Susac syndrome. The study compared CD8+ T cell repertoire clonality among 12 healthy donors, 14 Susac syndrome patients and about 16 multiple sclerosis patients. Study-level results and caveats: The number of individuals in the TCR sequencing and HLA analysis was recognized as being relatively small.

RNA was extracted using the RNeasy kit, and roughly 0.5 to 1 microgram was reverse transcribed with random hexamers. TCR beta CDR3 regions were amplified with the immunoSEQ multiplex PCR assay covering 54 Vbeta and 13 Jbeta segments. Bias from PCR amplification was corrected by using a synthetic template baseline for primer optimization and for computational correction. In the authors' own workflow: Reads were assigned to V, D and J genes according to IMGT and analyzed in immunoSEQ Analyzer, with only productive sequences retained. Clonality was computed as one minus Shannon entropy normalized by log2 of the number of productive unique sequences. For each patient and control, public and private clones were evaluated among the 100 most prevalent clones. Susac-specific clones were defined as absent from healthy and MS cohorts, around 970 published viral clones and other ImmuneACCESS disease sequences. TCRdb applied fastp at Q25 and MiXCR to the public reads, then kept only in-frame beta chains. When rows share a CDR3 protein, they turn into one entry using the most common DNA and genes. TCRdb, rather than the study authors, made the V and J calls. The sample table records about 52,000 distinct CDR3 sequences; roughly 93% of these occur just once. Jointly, the top ten make up roughly 0.5% of the sample.

Sequenced material: CD8+ T cells from PBMCs. The rearranged chain carries TRBV14 and TRBJ2-5; 8 bases in the middle match TRBD2. The sequence derives from a human donor with multiple sclerosis. CDR3 protein: CASSPAGALLETQYF. The sequenced DNA: TGTGCCAGCAGCCCAGCGGGGGCCCTCCTTGAGACCCAGTACTTC.